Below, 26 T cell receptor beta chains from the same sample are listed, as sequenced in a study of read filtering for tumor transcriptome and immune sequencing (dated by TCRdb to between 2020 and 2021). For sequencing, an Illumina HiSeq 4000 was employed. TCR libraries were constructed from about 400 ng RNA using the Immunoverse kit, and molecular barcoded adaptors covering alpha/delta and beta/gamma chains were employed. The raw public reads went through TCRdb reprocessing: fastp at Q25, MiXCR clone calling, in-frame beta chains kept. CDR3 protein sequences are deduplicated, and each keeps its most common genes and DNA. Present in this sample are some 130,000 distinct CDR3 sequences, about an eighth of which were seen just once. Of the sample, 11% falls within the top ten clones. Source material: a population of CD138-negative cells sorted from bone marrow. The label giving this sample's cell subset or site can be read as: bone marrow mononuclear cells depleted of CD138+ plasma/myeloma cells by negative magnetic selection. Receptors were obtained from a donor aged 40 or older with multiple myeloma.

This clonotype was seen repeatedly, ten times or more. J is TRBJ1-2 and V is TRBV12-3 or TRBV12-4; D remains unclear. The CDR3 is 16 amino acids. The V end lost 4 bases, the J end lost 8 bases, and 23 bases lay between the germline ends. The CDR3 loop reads CASSSLLSLPYEGYTF. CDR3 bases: TGTGCCAGCAGTTCCCTCTTATCCCTCCCCTATGAAGGCTACACCTTC.

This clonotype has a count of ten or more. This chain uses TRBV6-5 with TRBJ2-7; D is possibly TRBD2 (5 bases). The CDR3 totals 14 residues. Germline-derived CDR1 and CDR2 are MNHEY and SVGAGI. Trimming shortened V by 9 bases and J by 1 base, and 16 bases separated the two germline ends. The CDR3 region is CASRQEEVSYEQYF. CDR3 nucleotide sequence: TGTGCCAGTCGTCAAGAGGAGGTGTCCTACGAGCAGTACTTC.

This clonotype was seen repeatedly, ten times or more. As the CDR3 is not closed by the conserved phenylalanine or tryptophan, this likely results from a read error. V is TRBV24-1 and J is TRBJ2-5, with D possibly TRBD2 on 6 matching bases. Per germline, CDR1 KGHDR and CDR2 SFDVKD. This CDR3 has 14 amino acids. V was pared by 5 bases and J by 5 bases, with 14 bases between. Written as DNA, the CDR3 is TGTGCCACCAGTGCCGGGGGATTGGGTGAGACCCAGTACCTC. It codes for CATSAGGLGETQYL.

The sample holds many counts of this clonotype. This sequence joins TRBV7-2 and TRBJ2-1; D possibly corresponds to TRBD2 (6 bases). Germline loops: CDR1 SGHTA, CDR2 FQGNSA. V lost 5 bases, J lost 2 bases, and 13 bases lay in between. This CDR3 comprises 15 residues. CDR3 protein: CASSLRDSTYNEQFF. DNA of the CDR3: TGTGCCAGCAGCCTTCGGGACTCTACCTACAATGAGCAGTTCTTC.

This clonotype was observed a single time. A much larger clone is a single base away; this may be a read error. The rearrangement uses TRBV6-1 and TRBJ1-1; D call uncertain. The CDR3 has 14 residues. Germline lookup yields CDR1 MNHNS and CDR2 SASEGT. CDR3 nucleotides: TGTGCCAGCGGTGAAACTCTGGTGAACACTGAAGCTTTCTTT. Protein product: CASGETLVNTEAFF.

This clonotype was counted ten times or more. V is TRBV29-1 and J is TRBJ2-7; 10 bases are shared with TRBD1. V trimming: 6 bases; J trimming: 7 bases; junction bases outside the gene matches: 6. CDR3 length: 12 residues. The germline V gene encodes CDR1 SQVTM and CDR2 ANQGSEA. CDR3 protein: CSVTGTGVEQYF. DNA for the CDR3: TGCAGCGTAACCGGGACAGGGGTAGAGCAGTACTTC.

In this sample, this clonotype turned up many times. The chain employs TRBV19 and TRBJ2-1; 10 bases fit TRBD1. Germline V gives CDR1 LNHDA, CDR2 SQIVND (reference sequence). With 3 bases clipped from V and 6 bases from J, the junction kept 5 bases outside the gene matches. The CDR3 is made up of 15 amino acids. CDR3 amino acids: CASSMADRGSNEQFF. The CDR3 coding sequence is TGTGCCAGTAGTATGGCGGACAGGGGGAGCAATGAGCAGTTCTTC.

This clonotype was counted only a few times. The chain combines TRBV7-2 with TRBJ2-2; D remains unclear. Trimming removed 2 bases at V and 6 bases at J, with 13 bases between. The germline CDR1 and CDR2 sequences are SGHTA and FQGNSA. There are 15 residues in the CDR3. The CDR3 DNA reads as TGTGCCAGCAGCTTATCAGCAGGCAGAGCCGGGGAGCTGTTTTTT. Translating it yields CASSLSAGRAGELFF.

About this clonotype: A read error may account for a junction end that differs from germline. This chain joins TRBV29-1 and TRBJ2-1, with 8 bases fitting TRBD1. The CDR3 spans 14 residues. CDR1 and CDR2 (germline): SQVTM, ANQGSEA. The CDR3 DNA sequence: TGCAGCGGGAAGGACAGGGAGACCTACAATGTGCAGTTCTTC. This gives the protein CSGKDRETYNVQFF.

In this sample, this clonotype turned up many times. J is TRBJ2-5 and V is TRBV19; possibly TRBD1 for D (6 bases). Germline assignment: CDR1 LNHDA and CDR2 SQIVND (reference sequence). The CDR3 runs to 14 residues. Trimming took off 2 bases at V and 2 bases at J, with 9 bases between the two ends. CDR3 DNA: TGTGCCAGTAGTATATTCGGACAGCAAGAGACCCAGTACTTC. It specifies CASSIFGQQETQYF.

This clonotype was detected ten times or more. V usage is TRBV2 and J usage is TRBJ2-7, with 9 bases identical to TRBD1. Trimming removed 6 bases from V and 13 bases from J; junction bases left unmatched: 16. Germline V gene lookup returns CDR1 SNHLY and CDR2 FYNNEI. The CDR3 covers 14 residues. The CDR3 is CASRATGTGIRKYF. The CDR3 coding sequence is TGTGCCAGCAGAGCTACCGGGACAGGGATTAGAAAATACTTC.

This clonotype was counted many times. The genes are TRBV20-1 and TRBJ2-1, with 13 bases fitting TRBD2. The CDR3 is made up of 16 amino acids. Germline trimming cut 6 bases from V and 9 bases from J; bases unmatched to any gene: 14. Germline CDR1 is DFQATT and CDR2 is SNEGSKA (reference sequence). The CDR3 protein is CSATPSGLAGVSEQFF. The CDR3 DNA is TGCAGTGCAACGCCCTCAGGACTAGCGGGAGTGTCTGAGCAGTTCTTC.

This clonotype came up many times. For the CDR3, the DNA is TGCAGTGCTAGATCCGACCACGAGCAGTACTTC. It specifies CSARSDHEQYF. J is TRBJ2-7 and V is TRBV20-1; no definite D call. The CDR3 consists of 11 residues. Germline CDR1 and CDR2: DFQATT and SNEGSKA (reference sequence). V lost 2 bases to trimming and J lost 5 bases, with 7 bases between them.

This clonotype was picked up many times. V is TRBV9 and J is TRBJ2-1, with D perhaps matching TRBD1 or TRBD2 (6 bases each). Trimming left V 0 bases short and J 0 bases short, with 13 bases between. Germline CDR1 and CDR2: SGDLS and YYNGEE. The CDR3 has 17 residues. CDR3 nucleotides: TGTGCCAGCAGCGTAGGGGTTAGGGGGGTCTCCTACAATGAGCAGTTCTTC. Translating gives CASSVGVRGVSYNEQFF.

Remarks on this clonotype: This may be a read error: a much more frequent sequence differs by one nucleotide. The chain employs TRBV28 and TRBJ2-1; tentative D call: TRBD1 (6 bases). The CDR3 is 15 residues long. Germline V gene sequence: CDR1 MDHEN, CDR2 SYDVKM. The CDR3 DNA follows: TGTGCCAGCTATGATGGGGCGACAGGCTACAATGGGCAGTTCTTC. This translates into CASYDGATGYNGQFF.

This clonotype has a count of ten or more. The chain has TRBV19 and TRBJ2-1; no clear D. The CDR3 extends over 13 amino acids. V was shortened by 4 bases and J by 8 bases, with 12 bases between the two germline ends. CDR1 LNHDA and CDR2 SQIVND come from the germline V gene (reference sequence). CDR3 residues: CASSRGHFDEQFF. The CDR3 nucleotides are TGTGCCAGTAGTAGAGGTCACTTCGATGAGCAGTTCTTC.

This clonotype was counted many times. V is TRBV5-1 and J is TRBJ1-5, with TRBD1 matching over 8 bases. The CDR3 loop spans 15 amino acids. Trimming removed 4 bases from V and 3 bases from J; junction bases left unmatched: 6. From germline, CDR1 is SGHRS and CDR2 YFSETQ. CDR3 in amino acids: CASSPQGALNQPQHF. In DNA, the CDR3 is TGCGCCAGCAGCCCGCAGGGGGCCCTCAATCAGCCCCAGCATTTT.

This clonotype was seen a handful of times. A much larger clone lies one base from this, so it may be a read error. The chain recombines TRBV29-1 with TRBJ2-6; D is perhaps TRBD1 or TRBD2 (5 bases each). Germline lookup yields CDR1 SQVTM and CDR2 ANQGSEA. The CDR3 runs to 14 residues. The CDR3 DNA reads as TGCAGCGTTGGGGGGTACTCTTGGGCCAACGTCCTGACTTTC. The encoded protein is CSVGGYSWANVLTF.

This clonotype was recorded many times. CDR3 DNA: TGTGCCAGCAGCCGGGAAGGAAGCGCTTTCTTT. Encoded protein: CASSREGSAFF. The V gene is TRBV28, the J gene TRBJ1-1; D gene uncertain. V shed 6 bases and J shed 11 bases, with 13 bases lying between them. The CDR3 is 11 residues long. Germline lookup yields CDR1 MDHEN and CDR2 SYDVKM.

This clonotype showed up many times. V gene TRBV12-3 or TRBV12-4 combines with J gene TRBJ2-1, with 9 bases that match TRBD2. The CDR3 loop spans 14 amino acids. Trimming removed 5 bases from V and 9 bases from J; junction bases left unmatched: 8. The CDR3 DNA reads TGTGCCAGCAGTGCGGGGGGGGGTTGGGGTGAGCAGTTCTTC. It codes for CASSAGGGWGEQFF.

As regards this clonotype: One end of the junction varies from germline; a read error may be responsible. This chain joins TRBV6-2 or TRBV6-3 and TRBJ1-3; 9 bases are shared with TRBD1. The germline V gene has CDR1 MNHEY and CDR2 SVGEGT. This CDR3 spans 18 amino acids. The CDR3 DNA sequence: TGTGCCAGCAGTTACTCGGCATCCGGGACAGGGACTGGAAACACCATACATTTT. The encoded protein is CASSYSASGTGTGNTIHF.

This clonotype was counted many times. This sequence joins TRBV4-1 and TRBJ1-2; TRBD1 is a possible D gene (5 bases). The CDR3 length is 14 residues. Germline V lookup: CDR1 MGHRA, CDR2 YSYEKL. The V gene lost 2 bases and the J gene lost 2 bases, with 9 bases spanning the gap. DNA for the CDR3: TGCGCCAGCAGCCAACGGGACTCAAACTATGGCTACACCTTC. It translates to CASSQRDSNYGYTF.

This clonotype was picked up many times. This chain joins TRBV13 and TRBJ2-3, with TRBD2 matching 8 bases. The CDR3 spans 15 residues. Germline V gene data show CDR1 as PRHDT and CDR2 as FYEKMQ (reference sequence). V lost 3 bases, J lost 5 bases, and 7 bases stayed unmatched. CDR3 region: CASSFSGKTGDTQYF. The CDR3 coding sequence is TGTGCCAGCAGCTTTAGCGGGAAGACGGGAGATACGCAGTATTTT. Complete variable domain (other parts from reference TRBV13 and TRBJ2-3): AAGVIQSPRHLIKEKRETATLKCYPIPRHDTVYWYQQGPGQDPQFLISFYEKMQSDKGSIPDRFSAQQFSDYHSELNMSSLELGDSALYFCASSFSGKTGDTQYFGPGTRLTVL.

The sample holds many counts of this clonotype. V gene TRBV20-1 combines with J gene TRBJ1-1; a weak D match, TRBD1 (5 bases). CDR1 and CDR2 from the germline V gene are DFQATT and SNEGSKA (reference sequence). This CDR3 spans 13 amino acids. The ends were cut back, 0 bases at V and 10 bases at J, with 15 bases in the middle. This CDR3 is CSARDSQGYVAFF. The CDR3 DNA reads TGCAGTGCTAGAGATTCGCAGGGTTATGTAGCTTTCTTT.

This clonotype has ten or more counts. CDR3 amino acids: CASRETGRNEQFF. The CDR3 region has the DNA TGTGCCAGCAGAGAGACAGGGCGCAATGAGCAGTTCTTC. The rearrangement uses TRBV28 and TRBJ2-1; 7 positions agree with TRBD1. J gave up 6 bases and V 6 bases, and 5 bases lay outside the gene matches. From germline, CDR1 is MDHEN and CDR2 SYDVKM. This CDR3 region has 13 residues.

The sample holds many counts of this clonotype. The CDR3 nucleotides read TGTGCCAGCAGACAAGCGCGGCACAATGAGCAGTTCTTC. The encoded protein is CASRQARHNEQFF. This chain links TRBV7-2 with TRBJ2-1; D unresolved. Germline assignment: CDR1 SGHTA and CDR2 FQGNSA. The CDR3 runs to 13 residues. V lost 6 bases and J lost 5, with 11 bases in between.